The TCR beta chain under discussion was sequenced for a study of identical twins. Trimming took off 0 bases at V and 7 bases at J, with 5 bases between the two ends. Germline V lookup: CDR1 SGHRS, CDR2 YFSETQ. The CDR3 runs 13 residues. TCRdb reanalysed the 5' RACE reads using MiXCR and keeps one entry per CDR3 protein. Of 550,000 to 800,000 distinct CDR3 sequences listed, just over 7% are singletons. This clonotype has a count of ten or more. The same data also went into a second study, on yellow fever vaccine responses in identical twins.

The rearrangement links TRBV5-1 to TRBJ1-6; no definite D call. The receptor was isolated from a woman in her late teens or twenties in good health. What was sequenced was PBMCs. The CDR3, as DNA: TGCGCCAGCAGCTTGGCGGGGAATTCACCCCTCCACTTT. This sequence encodes CASSLAGNSPLHF.